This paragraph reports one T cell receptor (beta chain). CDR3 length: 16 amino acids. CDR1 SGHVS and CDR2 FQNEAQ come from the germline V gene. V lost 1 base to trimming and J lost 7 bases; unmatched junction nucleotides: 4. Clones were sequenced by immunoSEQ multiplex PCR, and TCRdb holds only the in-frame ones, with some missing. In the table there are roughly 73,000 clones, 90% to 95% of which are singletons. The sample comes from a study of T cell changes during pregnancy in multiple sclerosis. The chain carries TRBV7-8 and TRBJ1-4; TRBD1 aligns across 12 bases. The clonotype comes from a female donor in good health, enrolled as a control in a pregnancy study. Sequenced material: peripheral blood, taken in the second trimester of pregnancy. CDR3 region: CASSLGDRGRSEKLFF. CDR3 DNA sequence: TGTGCCAGCAGCTTAGGGGACAGGGGGCGGAGTGAAAAACTGTTTTTT.